This TCR beta chain was sequenced during a study of shared clonotypes between healthy human individuals. Study at large: Per donor, three plates held CD4 naive cells, three held CD4 memory, two held CD8 naive and one held CD8 memory.

Naive CD8 populations comprised CD45RO-negative cells positively selected for CCR7, excluding terminally differentiated effector memory CD45RA+ cells. Healthy HIV-negative adults with no recent acute infections or vaccinations were recruited as donors. The CDR3 covers 15 residues. The ends lost 0 bases at V and 2 bases at J; junction bases unmatched: 2. Per germline, CDR1 LGHNA and CDR2 YSLEER. It was roughly 210 ng DNA, about 30,000 T cell genomes, that sorted-subset replicate PCRs used. Profiled with immunoSEQ multiplex PCR; TCRdb holds only in-frame clones, not every one. The sample includes millions of clones, about 94% of them seen just once.

The TCR comes from a young man in good health. This chain uses TRBV4-3 with TRBJ2-7; the match to TRBD1 covers 9 bases. The sequenced sample was naive CD8+ T cells sorted from blood. The CDR3 protein is CASSQERTGAYEQYF. The DNA for the CDR3 is TGCGCCAGCAGCCAAGAGAGGACAGGGGCCTACGAGCAGTACTTC.